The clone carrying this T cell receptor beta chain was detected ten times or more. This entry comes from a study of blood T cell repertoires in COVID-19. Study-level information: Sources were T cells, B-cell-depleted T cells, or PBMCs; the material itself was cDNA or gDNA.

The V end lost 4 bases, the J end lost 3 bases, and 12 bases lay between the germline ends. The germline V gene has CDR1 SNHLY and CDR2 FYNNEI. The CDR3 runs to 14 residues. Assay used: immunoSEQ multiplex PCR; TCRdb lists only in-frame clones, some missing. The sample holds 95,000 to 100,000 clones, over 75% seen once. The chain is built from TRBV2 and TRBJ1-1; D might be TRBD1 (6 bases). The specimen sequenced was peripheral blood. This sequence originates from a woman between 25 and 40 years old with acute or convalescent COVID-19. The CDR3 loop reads CASSVEGGDTEAFF. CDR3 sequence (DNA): TGTGCCAGCAGTGTTGAAGGGGGAGACACTGAAGCTTTCTTT.